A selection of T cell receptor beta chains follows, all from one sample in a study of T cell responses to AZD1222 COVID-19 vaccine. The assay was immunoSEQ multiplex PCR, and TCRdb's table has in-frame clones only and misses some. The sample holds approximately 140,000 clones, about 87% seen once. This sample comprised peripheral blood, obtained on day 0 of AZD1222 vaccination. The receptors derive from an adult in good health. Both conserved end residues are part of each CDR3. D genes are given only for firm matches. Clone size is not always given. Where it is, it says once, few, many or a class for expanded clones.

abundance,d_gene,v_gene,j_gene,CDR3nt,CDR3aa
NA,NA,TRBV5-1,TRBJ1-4,TGCGCCAGCAGCCAAGAGGATGAAAAACTGTTTTTT,CASSQEDEKLFF
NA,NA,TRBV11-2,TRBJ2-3,TGTGCCAGCAGCGCTGCAGTTGCAGATACGCAGTATTTT,CASSAAVADTQYF
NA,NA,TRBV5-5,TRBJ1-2,TGTGCCAGCAAGGGCAGGGTGGACTATGGCTACACCTTC,CASKGRVDYGYTF
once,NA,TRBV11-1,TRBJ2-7,TGTGCCAGCAGCTTAGGTATCGACTACGAGCAGTACTTC,CASSLGIDYEQYF
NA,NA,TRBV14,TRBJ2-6,TGTGCCAGCAGCTTGAGCTCTGGGGCCAACGTCCTGACTTTC,CASSLSSGANVLTF
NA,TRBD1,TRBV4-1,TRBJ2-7,TGCGCCAGCAGCCAAGATTTCCGGACAGGCAGAGACGAGCAGTACTTC,CASSQDFRTGRDEQYF
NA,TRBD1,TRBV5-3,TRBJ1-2,TGTGCCAGAAGCCTAAGTACCGGGACAGGCTACGGGGGAAACTATGGCTACACCTTC,CARSLSTGTGYGGNYGYTF
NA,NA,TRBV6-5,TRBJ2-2,TGTGCCAGCAGGGGACGGGTCACCGGGGAGCTGTTTTTT,CASRGRVTGELFF
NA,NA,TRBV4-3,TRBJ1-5,TGCGCCAGCAGCCAAGATTCGTCGCAGCCCCAGCATTTT,CASSQDSSQPQHF
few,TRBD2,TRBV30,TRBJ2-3,TGTGCCTGGAGCCGCGGGGGGGCCTTTACAGATACGCAGTATTTT,CAWSRGGAFTDTQYF
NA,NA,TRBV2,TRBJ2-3,TGTGCCAGCAGTAGGAGGGCAGATACGCAGTATTTT,CASSRRADTQYF
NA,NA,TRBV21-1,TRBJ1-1,TGTGCCAGCAGCAAAGCTGAGGCGGGGGTCACTGAAGCTTTCTTT,CASSKAEAGVTEAFF
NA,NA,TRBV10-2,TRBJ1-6,TGCGCCAGCAGTGAGGGACAGACTAATTCACCCCTCCACTTT,CASSEGQTNSPLHF
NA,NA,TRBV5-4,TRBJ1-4,TGTGCCAGCGGCCTTCAGGGGACGCGTGAAAAACTGTTTTTT,CASGLQGTREKLFF
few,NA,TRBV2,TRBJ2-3,TGTGCCAGCAGTAGCCGGGGCGGCGGCACAGATACGCAGTATTTT,CASSSRGGGTDTQYF
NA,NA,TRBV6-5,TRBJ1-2,TGTGCCAGCAGTTACTCAACAGGGATTGTTGATGGCTACACCTTC,CASSYSTGIVDGYTF
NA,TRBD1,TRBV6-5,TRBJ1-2,TGTGCCAGCAGTTACTCGAAACAGGGGGGTAACTATGGCTACACCTTC,CASSYSKQGGNYGYTF
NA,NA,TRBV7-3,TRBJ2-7,TGTGCCAGCAGCCTAGGGCCGCCAGCCTCCTACGAGCAGTACTTC,CASSLGPPASYEQYF